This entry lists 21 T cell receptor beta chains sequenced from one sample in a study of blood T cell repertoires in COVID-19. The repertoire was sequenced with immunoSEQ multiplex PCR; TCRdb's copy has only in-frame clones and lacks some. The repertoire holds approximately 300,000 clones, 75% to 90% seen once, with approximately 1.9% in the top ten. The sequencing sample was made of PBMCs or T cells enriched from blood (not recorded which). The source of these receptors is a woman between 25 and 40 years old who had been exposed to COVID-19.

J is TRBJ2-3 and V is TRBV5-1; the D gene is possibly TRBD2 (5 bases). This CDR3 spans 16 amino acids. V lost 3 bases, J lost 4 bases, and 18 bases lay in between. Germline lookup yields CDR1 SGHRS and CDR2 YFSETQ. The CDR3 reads CASSSDEGGPPDTQYF. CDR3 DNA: TGCGCCAGCAGCTCGGATGAGGGCGGACCCCCAGATACGCAGTATTTT.

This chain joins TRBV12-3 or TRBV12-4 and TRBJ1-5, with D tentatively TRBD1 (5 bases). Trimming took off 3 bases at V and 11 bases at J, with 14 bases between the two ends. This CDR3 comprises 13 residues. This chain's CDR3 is CASSLSTGGTQHF. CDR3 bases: TGTGCCAGCAGTTTGAGTACGGGGGGAACCCAGCATTTT.

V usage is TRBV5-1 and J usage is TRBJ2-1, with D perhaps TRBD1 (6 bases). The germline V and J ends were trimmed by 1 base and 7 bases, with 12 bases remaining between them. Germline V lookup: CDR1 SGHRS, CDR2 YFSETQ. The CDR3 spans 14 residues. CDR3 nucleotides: TGCGCCAGCAGCTTGATAGGGGGTGGGAATGAGCAGTTCTTC. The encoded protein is CASSLIGGGNEQFF.

The CDR3 is CASSVYDWWNEQFF. The DNA for the CDR3 is TGTGCCAGCAGCGTCTATGACTGGTGGAATGAGCAGTTCTTC. This chain links TRBV9 with TRBJ2-1; D remains ambiguous. V was cut by 2 bases and J by 7 bases, with 13 bases left in between. CDR3 length equals 14 residues. CDR1 is SGDLS and CDR2 is YYNGEE in the germline V gene.

The CDR3 sequence is CASSLGLAHSYEQYF. CDR3 nucleotides: TGCGCCAGCAGCTTGGGACTAGCCCACTCCTACGAGCAGTACTTC. The chain couples TRBV5-1 to TRBJ2-7; 7 nucleotides line up with TRBD2. The CDR3 runs to 15 residues. Per the germline V gene, CDR1 is SGHRS and CDR2 is YFSETQ. Losses at the gene ends were 0 bases for V and 0 bases for J; bases not matched to a gene: 3. The variable domain in full, with the rest retrieved from reference TRBV5-1 and TRBJ2-7, is KAGVTQTPRYLIKTRGQQVTLSCSPISGHRSVSWYQQTPGQGLQFLFEYFSETQRNKGNFPGRFSGRQFSNSRSEMNVSTLELGDSALYLCASSLGLAHSYEQYFGPGTRLTVT.

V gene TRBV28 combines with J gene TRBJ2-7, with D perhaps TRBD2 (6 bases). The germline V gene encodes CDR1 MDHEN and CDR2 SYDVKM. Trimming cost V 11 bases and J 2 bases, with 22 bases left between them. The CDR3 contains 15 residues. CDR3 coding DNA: TGTGCCGTCACCGGCGGGGAATCCCTAACCTACGAGCAGTACTTC. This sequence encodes CAVTGGESLTYEQYF.

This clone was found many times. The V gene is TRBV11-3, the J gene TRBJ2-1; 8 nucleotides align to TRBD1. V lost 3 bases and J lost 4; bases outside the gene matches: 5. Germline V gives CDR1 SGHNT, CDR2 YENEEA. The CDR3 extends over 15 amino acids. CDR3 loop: CASSFGRGRYNEQFF. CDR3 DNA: TGTGCCAGCAGCTTTGGCAGGGGGCGTTACAATGAGCAGTTCTTC.

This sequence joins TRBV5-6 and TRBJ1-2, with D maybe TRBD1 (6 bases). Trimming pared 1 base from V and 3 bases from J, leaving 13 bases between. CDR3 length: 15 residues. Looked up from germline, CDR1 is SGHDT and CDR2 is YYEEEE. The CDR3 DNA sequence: TGTGCCAGCAGCTTGTTCGGGGGGCGCGACTATGGCTACACCTTC. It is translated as CASSLFGGRDYGYTF.

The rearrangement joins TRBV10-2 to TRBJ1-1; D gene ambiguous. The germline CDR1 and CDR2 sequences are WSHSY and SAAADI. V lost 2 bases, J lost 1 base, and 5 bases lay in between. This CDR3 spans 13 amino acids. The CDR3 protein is CASSETRNTEAFF. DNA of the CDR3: TGCGCCAGCAGTGAGACAAGGAACACTGAAGCTTTCTTT.

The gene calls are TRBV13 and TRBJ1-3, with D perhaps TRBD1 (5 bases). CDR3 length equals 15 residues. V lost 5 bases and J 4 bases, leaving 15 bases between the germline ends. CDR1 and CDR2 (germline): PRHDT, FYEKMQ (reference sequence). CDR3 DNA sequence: TGTGCCAGCAGCCCTGACAGAACAGCAGGAAACACCATATATTTT. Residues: CASSPDRTAGNTIYF.

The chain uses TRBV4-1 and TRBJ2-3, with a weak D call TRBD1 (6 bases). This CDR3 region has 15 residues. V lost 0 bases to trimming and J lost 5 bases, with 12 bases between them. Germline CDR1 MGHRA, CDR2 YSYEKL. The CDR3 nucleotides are TGCGCCAGCAGCCAAGATCCCGCAGGGGTAGATACGCAGTATTTT. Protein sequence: CASSQDPAGVDTQYF.

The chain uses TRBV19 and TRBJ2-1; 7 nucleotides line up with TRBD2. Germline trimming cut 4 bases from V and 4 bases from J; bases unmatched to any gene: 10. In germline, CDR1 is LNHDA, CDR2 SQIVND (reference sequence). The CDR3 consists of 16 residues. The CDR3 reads CASSSEASGKYNEQFF. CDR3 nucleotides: TGTGCCAGTAGTAGCGAGGCTAGCGGCAAGTACAATGAGCAGTTCTTC.

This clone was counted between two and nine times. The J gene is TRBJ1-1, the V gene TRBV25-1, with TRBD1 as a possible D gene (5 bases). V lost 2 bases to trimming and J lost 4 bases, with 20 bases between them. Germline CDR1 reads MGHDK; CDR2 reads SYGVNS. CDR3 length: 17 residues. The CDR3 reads CASSEIRAKWGRTEAFF. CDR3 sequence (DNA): TGTGCCAGCAGTGAAATCCGAGCTAAGTGGGGCCGCACTGAAGCTTTCTTT.

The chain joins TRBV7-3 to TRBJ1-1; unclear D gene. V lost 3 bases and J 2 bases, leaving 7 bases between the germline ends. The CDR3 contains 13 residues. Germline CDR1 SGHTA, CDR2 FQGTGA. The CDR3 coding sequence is TGTGCCAGCAGCTTGGGCACAAACACTGAAGCTTTCTTT. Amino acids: CASSLGTNTEAFF.

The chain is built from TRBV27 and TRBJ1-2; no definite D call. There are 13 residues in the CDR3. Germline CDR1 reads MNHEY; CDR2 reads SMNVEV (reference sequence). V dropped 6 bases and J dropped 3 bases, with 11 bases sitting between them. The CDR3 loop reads CASSPAGYYGYTF. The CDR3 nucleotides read TGTGCCAGCAGCCCCGCGGGGTACTATGGCTACACCTTC.

The CDR3 loop reads CASSLTGMRTQPQHF. CDR3 DNA sequence: TGTGCCAGCAGCTTAACAGGGATGAGGACGCAGCCCCAGCATTTT. This chain joins TRBV5-5 and TRBJ1-5; tentative D call: TRBD1 (6 bases). Germline CDR1 and CDR2: SGHKS and YYEKEE (reference sequence). Trimming shortened V by 2 bases and J by 7 bases, and 16 bases separated the two germline ends. The CDR3 is made up of 15 amino acids.

CDR3 loop: CASSLSGGNQETQYF. The CDR3, as DNA: TGTGCCAGCAGCTTAAGCGGGGGGAATCAAGAGACCCAGTACTTC. The chain carries TRBV7-3 and TRBJ2-5, with 8 bases lining up with TRBD2. The length of the CDR3 is 15 residues. The ends lost 1 base at V and 2 bases at J; junction bases unmatched: 3. Germline CDR1 is SGHTA and CDR2 is FQGTGA.

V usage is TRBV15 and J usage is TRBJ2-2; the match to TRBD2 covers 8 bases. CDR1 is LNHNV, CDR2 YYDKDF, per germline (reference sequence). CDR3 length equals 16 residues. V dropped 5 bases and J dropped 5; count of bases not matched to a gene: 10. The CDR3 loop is CATSALHRGGTGELFF. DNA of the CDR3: TGTGCCACCAGCGCCCTCCACCGGGGGGGGACCGGGGAGCTGTTTTTT.

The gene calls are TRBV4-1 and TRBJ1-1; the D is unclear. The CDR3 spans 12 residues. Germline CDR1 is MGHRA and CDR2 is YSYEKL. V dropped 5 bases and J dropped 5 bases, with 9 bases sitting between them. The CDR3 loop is CASSMGGTEAFF. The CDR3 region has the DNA TGCGCCAGCAGCATGGGCGGGACTGAAGCTTTCTTT.

CDR3 region: CASSPTRQGVNEKLFF. DNA for the CDR3: TGTGCCAGCAGTCCCACTCGACAGGGTGTTAATGAAAAACTGTTTTTT. The chain combines TRBV28 with TRBJ1-4, with 7 bases identical to TRBD1. The CDR3 contains 16 residues. Germline CDR1 reads MDHEN; CDR2 reads SYDVKM. The V gene end was trimmed by 5 bases and the J gene end by 4 bases; junction bases not matched to a gene: 10.

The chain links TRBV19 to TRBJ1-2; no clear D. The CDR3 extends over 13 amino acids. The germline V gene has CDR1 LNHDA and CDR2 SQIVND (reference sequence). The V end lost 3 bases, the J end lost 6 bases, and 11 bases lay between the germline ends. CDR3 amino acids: CASSINTKNGYTF. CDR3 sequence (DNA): TGTGCCAGTAGTATCAACACTAAGAATGGCTACACCTTC.